This T cell receptor beta chain comes out of a study of identical twins. In its sample, this clonotype was seen many times. Among all donors, each was a healthy Caucasian. TCRdb independently ran MiXCR on the 5' RACE reads; one entry per CDR3 protein. The table lists roughly 700,000 distinct CDR3 sequences, around 8.3% of them singletons. V was trimmed by 3 bases and J by 7 bases, leaving 6 bases between them. This CDR3 is built from 11 residues. CDR1 is MDHEN, CDR2 SYDVKM, per germline. These same data were also listed under a study on yellow fever vaccine responses in identical twins.

The sample was PBMCs. This receptor was obtained from a woman aged 18-29 years in good health. The chain joins TRBV28 to TRBJ1-1, with D hard to call. This chain's CDR3 is CASSFGNEAFF. CDR3 DNA sequence: TGTGCCAGCAGTTTCGGAAATGAAGCTTTCTTT.